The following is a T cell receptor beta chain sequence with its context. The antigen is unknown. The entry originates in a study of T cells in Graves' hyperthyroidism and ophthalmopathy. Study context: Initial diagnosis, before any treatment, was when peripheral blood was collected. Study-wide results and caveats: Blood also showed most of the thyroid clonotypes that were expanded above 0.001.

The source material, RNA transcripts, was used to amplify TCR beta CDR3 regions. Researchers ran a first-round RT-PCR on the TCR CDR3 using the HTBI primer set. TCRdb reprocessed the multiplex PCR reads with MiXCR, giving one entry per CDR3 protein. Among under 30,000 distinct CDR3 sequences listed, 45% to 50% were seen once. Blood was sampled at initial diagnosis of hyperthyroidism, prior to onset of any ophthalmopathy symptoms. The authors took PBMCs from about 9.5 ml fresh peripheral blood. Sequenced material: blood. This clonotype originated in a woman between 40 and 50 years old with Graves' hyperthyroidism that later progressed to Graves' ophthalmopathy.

CDR3 amino acids: CASSQVSADTQYF. DNA of the CDR3: TGCGCCAGCAGCCAAGTCAGTGCAGATACGCAGTATTTT. The rearrangement uses TRBV4-1 and TRBJ2-3; D is uncertain. The CDR3 is 13 residues long. Germline V lookup: CDR1 MGHRA, CDR2 YSYEKL. With 1 base removed from V and 4 bases from J, the gap between germline ends came to 6 bases.